Following are 22 T cell receptor beta chains from one sample sequenced in a study of blood T cell repertoires in COVID-19. Sequencing was performed with immunoSEQ multiplex PCR; in TCRdb, only in-frame clones are kept and a portion is missing. The profile shows approximately 63,000 clones, more than 60% of them singletons. Sample: peripheral blood. The receptors stem from a woman in her 70s with acute or convalescent COVID-19.

V is TRBV6-2 or TRBV6-3 and J is TRBJ2-3; 11 nucleotides agree with TRBD2. With 5 bases clipped from V and 4 bases from J, the junction kept 5 bases outside the gene matches. Germline V lookup: CDR1 MNHEY, CDR2 SVGEGT. The CDR3 length is 15 residues. CDR3 amino acids: CASSRLAGGPDTQYF. The CDR3 DNA follows: TGTGCCAGCAGTCGATTAGCGGGGGGGCCAGATACGCAGTATTTT.

The J gene is TRBJ1-2, the V gene TRBV2; TRBD1 matches at 7 bases. With V trimmed by 1 base and J by 5 bases, 4 bases remained unmatched. The CDR3 has 14 amino acids. Germline V CDR1 and CDR2: SNHLY, FYNNEI. The chain's CDR3 is CASSEGVRGYGYTF. CDR3 coding DNA: TGTGCCAGCAGTGAAGGGGTCAGGGGGTATGGCTACACCTTC.

The table lists this clone with a few counts. J is TRBJ2-3 and V is TRBV18; D perhaps matches TRBD1 (5 bases). The length of the CDR3 is 17 residues. Trimming took 2 bases from V and 6 from J, leaving 21 bases between them. Germline CDR1 reads KGHSH; CDR2 reads LQKENI. The CDR3 sequence: CASSPYSTELSGDTQYF. DNA for the CDR3: TGTGCCAGCTCACCATATTCGACAGAACTGAGTGGCGATACGCAGTATTTT.

V gene TRBV5-4 combines with J gene TRBJ2-5, with 12 positions matching TRBD2. The V segment lost 4 bases and the J segment 5 bases; nucleotides outside the gene matches: 6. Per germline, CDR1 SGHNT and CDR2 YYREEE (reference sequence). The CDR3 length is 15 residues. The CDR3 coding sequence is TGTGCCAGCAGCATCACTAGCGGGGGGCCGGAGACCCAGTACTTC. Residues: CASSITSGGPETQYF. Full variable domain (remainder filled in from reference TRBV5-4 and TRBJ2-5): ETGVTQSPTHLIKTRGQQVTLRCSSQSGHNTVSWYQQALGQGPQFIFQYYREEENGRGNFPPRFSGLQFPNYSSELNVNALELDDSALYLCASSITSGGPETQYFGPGTRLLVL.

This chain links TRBV5-1 with TRBJ1-2, with D maybe TRBD1 (5 bases). The CDR3 runs 13 residues. V lost 2 bases and J lost 4, with 9 bases in between. Germline CDR1 SGHRS, CDR2 YFSETQ. The CDR3 DNA reads as TGCGCCAGCAGCTTCGGGGGGAGCTATGGCTACACCTTC. Amino acid sequence: CASSFGGSYGYTF.

The gene calls are TRBV5-4 and TRBJ2-1, with 7 positions matching TRBD2. CDR1 is SGHNT and CDR2 is YYREEE in the germline V gene (reference sequence). Trimming cost V 6 bases and J 0 bases; bases outside gene matches: 6. This CDR3 has 15 residues. This CDR3 reads CASTWGGSSYNEQFF. CDR3 sequence (DNA): TGTGCCAGCACCTGGGGGGGTAGCTCCTACAATGAGCAGTTCTTC.

Notes on this clone: The same CDR3 arises from other DNA sequences in this sample as well. The chain carries TRBV5-1 and TRBJ1-2, with 12 bases lining up with TRBD1. The CDR3 covers 14 residues. J gave up 7 bases and V 4 bases, and 5 bases lay outside the gene matches. Germline CDR1 reads SGHRS; CDR2 reads YFSETQ. The CDR3 reads CASSLGQGAGGYTF. CDR3 DNA sequence: TGCGCCAGCAGCCTGGGACAGGGGGCAGGTGGCTACACCTTC.

The chain uses TRBV11-3 and TRBJ2-4, with TRBD2 matching over 12 bases. The CDR3 runs 19 residues. In germline, CDR1 is SGHNT, CDR2 YENEEA. V shed 0 bases and J 5 bases; nucleotides not matched to a gene: 11. The CDR3 sequence: CASSLDLAGGSPVENIQYF. CDR3 DNA: TGTGCCAGCAGCTTAGATCTAGCGGGGGGGAGCCCTGTGGAAAACATTCAGTACTTC.

The rearrangement links TRBV5-4 to TRBJ2-7; 14 bases are a match to TRBD2. V shed 0 bases, J shed 2 bases, and the junction held 4 bases outside the gene matches. This CDR3 spans 17 amino acids. CDR1 is SGHNT and CDR2 is YYREEE in the germline V gene (reference sequence). CDR3 bases: TGTGCCAGCAGCTTGGGGACTAGCGGGGGGTCAACCTACGAGCAGTACTTC. As protein: CASSLGTSGGSTYEQYF.

The J gene is TRBJ2-3, the V gene TRBV18; D is possibly TRBD2 (6 bases). Trimming cost V 8 bases and J 4 bases, with 10 bases left between them. The CDR3 consists of 12 residues. In germline, CDR1 is KGHSH, CDR2 LQKENI. The CDR3 is CASATSSDTQYF. The CDR3 DNA reads TGTGCCAGCGCGACTAGTTCAGATACGCAGTATTTT.

J is TRBJ2-2 and V is TRBV5-4; 15 bases are shared with TRBD2. Per germline, CDR1 SGHNT and CDR2 YYREEE (reference sequence). CDR3 length: 16 residues. The ends lost 4 bases at V and 6 bases at J; junction bases unmatched: 4. The CDR3 DNA is TGTGCCAGCAGCATCAGGACTAGCGGGGGGGCCGGGGAGCTGTTTTTT. Its protein product is CASSIRTSGGAGELFF.

V gene TRBV9 combines with J gene TRBJ2-3; 7 bases match TRBD2. Trimming removed 0 bases from V and 3 bases from J; junction bases left unmatched: 4. The germline CDR1 and CDR2 sequences are SGDLS and YYNGEE. This CDR3 is 15 amino acids long. The CDR3 DNA follows: TGTGCCAGCAGCGTAGAGAGACTAGCTACAGATACGCAGTATTTT. It yields the protein CASSVERLATDTQYF. The full variable domain, its missing parts supplied by reference TRBV9 and TRBJ2-3, is DSGVTQTPKHLITATGQRVTLRCSPRSGDLSVYWYQQSLDQGLQFLIQYYNGEERAKGNILERFSAQQFPDLHSELNLSSLELGDSALYFCASSVERLATDTQYFGPGTRLTVL.

The CDR3 is CASSFLQYNSPLHF. The CDR3 DNA sequence: TGCGCCAGCAGCTTCTTACAGTACAATTCACCCCTCCACTTT. This chain uses TRBV5-1 with TRBJ1-6; the D is unclear. The CDR3 spans 14 residues. V shed 2 bases and J shed 7 bases, with 10 bases lying between them. The germline V gene has CDR1 SGHRS and CDR2 YFSETQ.

This chain uses TRBV15 with TRBJ2-2; 7 bases fit TRBD1. CDR1 LNHNV and CDR2 YYDKDF come from the germline V gene (reference sequence). This CDR3 is 15 amino acids long. V was pared by 5 bases and J by 4 bases, with 7 bases of the junction left unmatched. CDR3 bases: TGTGCCACCAGCGGCGACAGGGCCGGCACCGGGGAGCTGTTTTTT. It is translated as CATSGDRAGTGELFF. Full variable domain (outside the CDR3, taken from reference TRBV15 and TRBJ2-2): DAMVIQNPRYQVTQFGKPVTLSCSQTLNHNVMYWYQQKSSQAPKLLFHYYDKDFNNEADTPDNFQSRRPNTSFCFLDIRSPGLGDTAMYLCATSGDRAGTGELFFGEGSRLTVL.

The chain combines TRBV6-5 with TRBJ2-7; the match to TRBD1 covers 8 bases. Germline CDR1 MNHEY, CDR2 SVGAGI. The CDR3 extends over 15 amino acids. The trim removed 2 bases at V and 0 bases at J, leaving 3 bases unmatched. The CDR3 DNA follows: TGTGCCAGCAGTTACGCCAGGGGGCCCTCCTACGAGCAGTACTTC. Amino acid sequence: CASSYARGPSYEQYF.

This clone was seen more than once but under ten times. This rearrangement joins TRBV12-5 to TRBJ1-1; 9 bases are a match to TRBD1. The CDR3 extends over 15 amino acids. Trimming took 4 bases from V and 4 from J; bases not matched to a gene: 7. CDR1 is LGHNT and CDR2 is FRNRAP in the germline V gene. The CDR3 reads CASGSGQGGSTEAFF. The CDR3 DNA is TGTGCTAGTGGTTCGGGACAGGGAGGTAGCACTGAAGCTTTCTTT.

The chain couples TRBV4-1 to TRBJ2-1; D is ambiguous. Trimming cost V 4 bases and J 0 bases, with 7 bases left between them. Germline V gene lookup returns CDR1 MGHRA and CDR2 YSYEKL. This CDR3 region has 14 residues. As DNA, the CDR3 is TGCGCCAGCAGCCTAATGAGCTCCTACAATGAGCAGTTCTTC. Its translation is CASSLMSSYNEQFF.

This clone was picked up one time. The chain links TRBV5-5 to TRBJ2-7; 9 bases align to TRBD1. Germline CDR1 and CDR2: SGHKS and YYEKEE (reference sequence). This CDR3 contains 14 residues. The J segment lost 4 bases and the V segment lost 4 bases, leaving 6 bases of the junction unmatched. The CDR3 is CASSPDRGAYEQYF. CDR3 sequence (DNA): TGTGCCAGCAGCCCGGACAGGGGTGCATACGAGCAGTACTTC.

This clone was observed a single time. The chain employs TRBV2 and TRBJ2-1, with 8 bases lining up with TRBD2. The V gene's germline CDR1 is SNHLY and CDR2 FYNNEI. This CDR3 comprises 14 residues. V shed 9 bases and J 8 bases; nucleotides not matched to a gene: 12. CDR3 coding DNA: TGTGCCAGAGAGAGCGGGGGCCGCGGGGATGAGCAGTTCTTC. This codes for CARESGGRGDEQFF.

The count of this clone is one. The chain is built from TRBV27 and TRBJ1-6; 7 bases match TRBD1. This CDR3 is 15 amino acids long. V shed 4 bases and J 3 bases; nucleotides not matched to a gene: 3. CDR1 and CDR2 (germline): MNHEY, SMNVEV (reference sequence). The CDR3 sequence is CASSSRQGYNSPLHF. DNA of the CDR3: TGTGCCAGCAGTTCCAGACAGGGCTATAATTCACCCCTCCACTTT.

The chain combines TRBV10-3 with TRBJ1-4; 9 nucleotides match TRBD1. The CDR3 has 12 residues. The junction had 4 bases not matched to a gene; V was cut back by 10 bases and J by 7 bases. Germline CDR1 ENHRY, CDR2 SYGVKD. CDR3 DNA: TGTGCCACCGGGACAGGGATTGAAAAACTGTTTTTT. Protein: CATGTGIEKLFF.

The V gene is TRBV3-1 (or the pseudogene TRBV3-2), the J gene TRBJ1-2; D possibly corresponds to TRBD1 (6 bases). Per germline, CDR1 LGHDT and CDR2 YNNKEL (reference sequence). The CDR3 sequence is 13 residues long. V lost 5 bases to trimming and J lost 3 bases, with 10 bases between them. The CDR3 is CASSEYRDYGYTF. The CDR3 DNA sequence: TGTGCCAGCAGCGAATACAGGGACTATGGCTACACCTTC.